The 17 T cell receptor beta chains below were found in one sample sequenced in a study of blood T cell repertoires in COVID-19. TCRdb keeps only in-frame clones here, not all; method: immunoSEQ multiplex PCR. The sample includes roughly 300,000 clones, about 90% of them seen just once. The sequenced material came from peripheral blood. The receptors were sampled from a man aged 18 to 29 who had recovered from COVID-19.

The gene calls are TRBV7-3 and TRBJ2-3; the D gene is possibly TRBD1 (6 bases). Germline lookup yields CDR1 SGHTA and CDR2 FQGTGA. CDR3 length: 13 residues. Trimming shortened V by 3 bases and J by 4 bases, and 8 bases separated the two germline ends. The CDR3 sequence: CASSFNRADTQYF. CDR3 DNA sequence: TGTGCCAGCAGCTTTAACAGGGCAGATACGCAGTATTTT.

The V call is TRBV4-3, the J call TRBJ2-7; 9 bases match TRBD1. The CDR3 is 17 residues long. CDR1 is LGHNA, CDR2 YSLEER, per germline. The V gene end was trimmed by 0 bases and the J gene end by 4 bases; junction bases not matched to a gene: 10. CDR3 sequence reads: CASSQELSGQGSYEQYF. The DNA of the CDR3 is TGCGCCAGCAGCCAAGAATTGTCCGGACAGGGGAGTTACGAGCAGTACTTC.

This clone was seen a handful of times. V usage is TRBV5-4 and J usage is TRBJ1-1; no definite D call. The CDR3 consists of 14 residues. V was cut by 5 bases and J by 5 bases, with 16 bases left in between. From germline, CDR1 is SGHNT and CDR2 YYREEE (reference sequence). The CDR3 coding sequence is TGTGCCAGCAGTTTCGTGTCGGGAAATACTGAAGCTTTCTTT. Translated: CASSFVSGNTEAFF.

The chain has TRBV3-1 (or the pseudogene TRBV3-2) and TRBJ2-7; perhaps TRBD1 as D (8 bases). This CDR3 contains 16 residues. Trimming took 5 bases from V and 1 from J, leaving 18 bases between them. Germline values: CDR1 LGHDT, CDR2 YNNKEL (reference sequence). CDR3 nucleotides: TGTGCCAGCAGCGCGTGGGGGGGACAGGAGTCCTACGAGCAGTACTTC. Residues: CASSAWGGQESYEQYF.

This chain joins TRBV7-8 and TRBJ1-5, with D possibly being TRBD1 (6 bases). Germline-derived CDR1 and CDR2 are SGHVS and FQNEAQ. The V and J ends lost 5 bases and 1 base respectively, with 18 bases between them. The CDR3 covers 17 residues. In DNA form, the CDR3 reads TGTGCCAGCAGCCTTTCACCCCCAGGGGTGAGCAATCAGCCCCAGCATTTT. Amino acids: CASSLSPPGVSNQPQHF.

V is TRBV6-2 or TRBV6-3 and J is TRBJ1-1; tentatively, D is TRBD1 (5 bases). The CDR3 runs to 13 residues. V lost 5 bases, J lost 1 base, and 8 bases lay in between. Germline V gives CDR1 MNHEY, CDR2 SVGEGT. The chain's CDR3 is CASSQTANTEAFF. CDR3 nucleotide sequence: TGTGCCAGCAGTCAGACAGCGAACACTGAAGCTTTCTTT.

The chain combines TRBV3-1 (or the pseudogene TRBV3-2) with TRBJ2-3; D unclear. The CDR3 contains 15 residues. The germline CDR1 and CDR2 sequences are LGHDT and YNNKEL (reference sequence). The V end was cut by 2 bases, the J end by 0 bases, with 9 bases between. CDR3 nucleotides: TGTGCCAGCAGCCAATTAGTACAGAGCACAGATACGCAGTATTTT. It translates to CASSQLVQSTDTQYF.

Concerning this clone itself: This sample also contains other DNA sequences that code for the same CDR3. This chain joins TRBV7-9 and TRBJ2-1; 10 positions agree with TRBD2. Trimming cost V 6 bases and J 3 bases; bases outside gene matches: 5. CDR1 and CDR2 (germline): SEHNR, FQNEAQ (reference sequence). The CDR3 runs 15 residues. The CDR3 DNA reads as TGTGCCAGCAGTTTGCTAGCGGGGGTCTACAATGAGCAGTTCTTC. Translation: CASSLLAGVYNEQFF.

This clone was seen only once. This chain connects TRBV7-3 to TRBJ2-3; D ambiguous. The CDR3 sequence is 15 residues long. The germline V gene has CDR1 SGHTA and CDR2 FQGTGA. With 0 bases removed from V and 3 bases from J, the gap between germline ends came to 10 bases. Here the CDR3 DNA reads TGTGCCAGCAGCTTAACCCCGTCCCGGACAGATACGCAGTATTTT. The encoded protein is CASSLTPSRTDTQYF. The full variable domain, completed using reference TRBV7-3 and TRBJ2-3, is GAGVSQTPSNKVTEKGKYVELRCDPISGHTALYWYRQSLGQGPEFLIYFQGTGAADDSGLPNDRFFAVRPEGSVSTLKIQRTERGDSAVYLCASSLTPSRTDTQYFGPGTRLTVL.

This chain links TRBV6-1 with TRBJ1-3; D unclear. The CDR3 is made up of 15 amino acids. Germline CDR1 MNHNS, CDR2 SASEGT. V lost 2 bases, J lost 0 bases, and 8 bases lay in between. The CDR3 region has the DNA TGTGCCAGCAGTGAATATGGGAGCTCTGGAAACACCATATATTTT. Translated, it gives CASSEYGSSGNTIYF.

This chain uses TRBV5-5 with TRBJ2-1; D is perhaps TRBD2 (5 bases). Deletions cut 0 bases from V and 6 bases from J, with 10 bases between. This CDR3 has 14 residues. Germline CDR1 is SGHKS and CDR2 is YYEKEE (reference sequence). The CDR3 reads CASSLGGYSNEQFF. Here the CDR3 DNA reads TGTGCCAGCAGCTTGGGAGGGTATAGCAATGAGCAGTTCTTC.

This clone showed up just once. V is TRBV11-2 and J is TRBJ1-1; D unclear. The CDR3 runs to 13 residues. The germline V gene encodes CDR1 SGHAT and CDR2 FQNNGV. Trimming removed 8 bases at V and 0 bases at J, with 10 bases between. In DNA, the CDR3 is TGTGCCAGCGGCCCCCAGGTGAACACTGAAGCTTTCTTT. It codes for CASGPQVNTEAFF.

This chain uses TRBV4-1 with TRBJ2-7; D perhaps matches TRBD1 (5 bases). From germline, CDR1 is MGHRA and CDR2 YSYEKL. This CDR3 contains 13 residues. V dropped 1 base and J dropped 2 bases, with 6 bases sitting between them. The CDR3 reads CASSQVQAYEQYF. The CDR3 DNA sequence: TGCGCCAGCAGCCAAGTACAGGCCTACGAGCAGTACTTC.

The CDR3 spells CASSLAGAGGSYEQYF. The CDR3 nucleotides read TGTGCCAGCAGCTTAGCCGGGGCAGGGGGCTCCTACGAGCAGTACTTC. This sequence joins TRBV7-2 and TRBJ2-7; 7 nucleotides match TRBD1. Unmatched junction bases numbered 5, after V lost 0 bases and J lost 0 bases. Germline assignment: CDR1 SGHTA and CDR2 FQGNSA. CDR3 length: 16 amino acids.

This chain links TRBV4-2 with TRBJ1-4, with D possibly TRBD1 on 6 matching bases. This CDR3 region has 20 residues. V was pared by 0 bases and J by 8 bases, with 28 bases between. In germline, CDR1 is LGHNA, CDR2 YNFKEQ. CDR3 DNA sequence: TGTGCCAGCAGCCAAGATACCCCCCCCCAGGCGACCCGAAGGGGGGAAAAACTGTTTTTT. As protein: CASSQDTPPQATRRGEKLFF.

The CDR3 is CASSQAGLETQYF. CDR3 sequence (DNA): TGTGCCAGCAGCCAAGCGGGGTTAGAGACCCAGTACTTC. The rearrangement links TRBV3-1 (or the pseudogene TRBV3-2) to TRBJ2-5, with D perhaps TRBD2 (5 bases). Trimming pared 1 base from V and 4 bases from J, leaving 7 bases between. CDR1 LGHDT and CDR2 YNNKEL come from the germline V gene (reference sequence). The CDR3 runs to 13 residues.

This clone has just a few counts. This chain joins TRBV2 and TRBJ2-7; the match to TRBD1 covers 7 bases. CDR3 length equals 14 residues. Germline V gene lookup returns CDR1 SNHLY and CDR2 FYNNEI. V was clipped by 3 bases and J by 3 bases; unmatched bases: 5. The CDR3, as DNA: TGTGCCAGCAGTGAGGGGACAGTCTTCTACGAGCAGTACTTC. It specifies CASSEGTVFYEQYF.